The next 4 T cell receptor beta chains were all read from a single sample in a study of Tregs in tolerant kidney transplant recipients (dated by TCRdb to the late 2010s). This specimen's time point label, interpreted: blood sample drawn before combined kidney and bone marrow transplant. The receptor library was made with the immunoSEQ multiplex PCR assay. TCRdb's version of the immuneACCESS table is confined to in-frame rearrangements and falls short of the full clone set. An unresolved V gene accounts for under half of the shortfall where checked; the remainder is of unknown origin. The sample table records tens of thousands of clones; approximately 98% of these occur just once. The ten largest clonotypes hold around 0.5% of the sample. The input for sequencing was CD4+ T cells from blood, taken before the transplant. These TCRs come from a human donor who received a combined kidney and bone marrow transplant.

The chain employs TRBV11-3 and TRBJ2-7; 7 bases line up with TRBD2. CDR3 size: 14 residues. The germline V gene encodes CDR1 SGHNT and CDR2 YENEEA. V lost 5 bases and J lost 0; bases outside the gene matches: 4. The DNA of the CDR3 is TGTGCCAGCAGCCCCGGGACTAACTCCTACGAGCAGTACTTC. Residues: CASSPGTNSYEQYF. Looking up the rest from reference TRBV11-3 and TRBJ2-7 gives the full variable domain: EAGVVQSPRYKIIEKKQPVAFWCNPISGHNTLYWYLQNLGQGPELLIRYENEEAVDDSQLPKDRFSAERLKGVDSTLKIQPAELGDSAVYLCASSPGTNSYEQYFGPGTRLTVT.

The chain employs TRBV7-2 and TRBJ2-5, with 7 bases aligning to TRBD1. This CDR3 region has 17 residues. Germline V lookup: CDR1 SGHTA, CDR2 FQGNSA. The ends lost 1 base at V and 2 bases at J; junction bases unmatched: 10. The CDR3 DNA sequence: TGTGCCAGCAGCTTAGTCGGCACAGGGGTTTTTCAAGAGACCCAGTACTTC. This codes for CASSLVGTGVFQETQYF.

This chain uses TRBV7-2 with TRBJ1-2; no reliable D call. This CDR3 contains 18 residues. The V gene's germline CDR1 is SGHTA and CDR2 FQGNSA. Trimming left V 3 bases short and J 5 bases short, with 25 bases between. CDR3 residues: CASSLSRIDYEGRYGYTF. The DNA for the CDR3 is TGTGCCAGCAGCTTGTCCAGAATTGACTACGAAGGGCGATATGGCTACACCTTC.

This chain joins TRBV28 and TRBJ1-2, with D perhaps TRBD1 (6 bases). Trimming took 10 bases from V and 4 from J, leaving 31 bases between them. This CDR3 has 18 residues. The germline V gene has CDR1 MDHEN and CDR2 SYDVKM. CDR3 DNA sequence: TGTGCCACCCCTGGGGGGGGACTAACACAGGGCGACACCTATGGCTACACCTTC. It yields the protein CATPGGGLTQGDTYGYTF.